Shown below are 3 T cell receptor beta chains from a single sample sequenced in a study of regulatory T cells in long-lasting Graves disease. Investigators prepared the TCR beta libraries by applying iRepertoire HTBI primers and Arm-PCR of CDR3 regions. TCRdb called the multiplex PCR reads again in MiXCR, with one record for every CDR3 protein. Of around 470,000 distinct CDR3 sequences detected, 12% to 15% appear once; the ten largest clones hold roughly a sixth. Time point denoted: newly diagnosed GD, antithyroid drugs for less than 3 months. PBMC RNA was the source of the TCR library. The same data also went into a second study, on T cells in Graves' hyperthyroidism and ophthalmopathy.

The sequencing used peripheral blood mononuclear cells (PBMCs), collected at new diagnosis, from a patient treated with antithyroid drugs. These receptors were collected from a woman in her forties or fifties with Graves disease.

This clonotype appeared a few times. The genes are TRBV6-1 and TRBJ1-4; possible D gene TRBD1, 6 bases. V was clipped by 5 bases and J by 0 bases, with 13 bases between them. CDR1 is MNHNS and CDR2 is SASEGT in the germline V gene. CDR3 size: 16 residues. CDR3 in amino acids: CASSNRESATNEKLFF. CDR3 DNA sequence: TGTGCCAGCAGTAACAGGGAAAGTGCAACTAATGAAAAACTGTTTTTT.

This clonotype came up a few times. It may be a read error: a sequence one base away is much more abundant. This CDR3 fails to terminate in the conserved phenylalanine or tryptophan, so it likely reflects a read error. J is TRBJ2-1 and V is TRBV12-3 or TRBV12-4; D might be TRBD2 (6 bases). The CDR3 covers 13 residues. V lost 5 bases and J 7 bases, leaving 12 bases between the germline ends. The CDR3 DNA follows: TGTGCCAGCAGTGAACAGACTAGAAATGAGCAGTTCCTC. It codes for CASSEQTRNEQFL.

This clonotype was recorded a few times. V and J are TRBV19 and TRBJ2-3, with D hard to call. CDR3 size: 14 residues. Trimming took 6 bases from V and 0 from J, leaving 10 bases between them. The V gene's germline CDR1 is LNHDA and CDR2 SQIVND (reference sequence). CDR3 bases: TGTGCCAGTAGGGCAGCAGCTAGCACAGATACGCAGTATTTT. Translated, it gives CASRAAASTDTQYF.